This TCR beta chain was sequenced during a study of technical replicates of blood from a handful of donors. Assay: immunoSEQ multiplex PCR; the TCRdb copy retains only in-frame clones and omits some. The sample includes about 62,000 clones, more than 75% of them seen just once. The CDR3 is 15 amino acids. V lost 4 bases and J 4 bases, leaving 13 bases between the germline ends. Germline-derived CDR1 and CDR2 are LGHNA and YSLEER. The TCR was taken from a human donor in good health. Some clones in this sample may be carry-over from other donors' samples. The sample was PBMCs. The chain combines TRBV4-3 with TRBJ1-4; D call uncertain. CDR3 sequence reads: CASSPRGQLNEKLFF. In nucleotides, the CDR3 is TGCGCCAGCAGCCCGAGAGGGCAGCTTAATGAAAAACTGTTTTTT.